The 23 T cell receptor beta chains presented below share a single source sample, sequenced in a study of regulatory T cells in long-lasting Graves disease. Investigators prepared the TCR beta libraries by applying iRepertoire HTBI primers and Arm-PCR of CDR3 regions. TCRdb reprocessed the multiplex PCR reads with MiXCR, giving one entry per CDR3 protein. This table has approximately 230,000 distinct CDR3 sequences, around 18% appearing once. Time point reported: newly diagnosed GD, antithyroid drugs for less than 3 months. PBMCs were the source of the RNA used for TCR sequencing. The material was peripheral blood mononuclear cells (PBMCs), obtained at new diagnosis, from a patient treated with antithyroid drugs. Source of these receptors: a female donor with Graves disease.

On this clonotype: A clone one base away is much larger, so this may be a read error. The rearrangement uses TRBV6-6 and TRBJ2-5, with 7 bases matching TRBD1. Per the germline V gene, CDR1 is MNHNY and CDR2 is SVGAGI (reference sequence). This CDR3 has 17 amino acids. J was trimmed by 0 bases and V by 2 bases; bases with no gene match: 9. CDR3 residues: CASSYPFRQGHQETQYF. The CDR3 DNA reads TGTGCCAGCAGTTACCCCTTCCGACAGGGCCACCAAGAGACCCAGTACTTC.

This clonotype was observed at least ten times. CDR3 DNA sequence: TGTGCCAGCAGCCTGGCAGGGGGCGCTTACCGGACCCAGTACTTC. Its translation is CASSLAGGAYRTQYF. The J gene is TRBJ2-5, the V gene TRBV7-8, with TRBD1 matching 8 bases. The CDR3 loop spans 15 amino acids. The germline V gene encodes CDR1 SGHVS and CDR2 FQNEAQ. V dropped 5 bases and J dropped 7; count of bases not matched to a gene: 12.

This clonotype showed up many times. Here the CDR3 DNA reads TGTGCCAGCAGCGTTCACGCTTTCGGCGGGGAGCTGTTTTTT. It codes for CASSVHAFGGELFF. The rearrangement links TRBV9 to TRBJ2-2; no definite D call. Germline V gene lookup returns CDR1 SGDLS and CDR2 YYNGEE. Trimming cost V 2 bases and J 7 bases, with 12 bases left between them. This CDR3 contains 14 residues.

This clonotype has a count of ten or more. The rearrangement links TRBV3-1 to TRBJ1-5; the match to TRBD1 covers 9 bases. The V and J ends lost 4 bases and 3 bases, in that order; junction bases with no gene match: 1. This CDR3 has 14 residues. From germline, CDR1 is LGHDT and CDR2 YNNKEL (reference sequence). DNA for the CDR3: TGTGCCAGCAGCCGGACAGGGGACAATCAGCCCCAGCATTTT. Translating it yields CASSRTGDNQPQHF. Combining the CDR3 with reference TRBV3-1 and TRBJ1-5 gives the whole variable domain DTAVSQTPKYLVTQMGNDKSIKCEQNLGHDTMYWYKQDSKKFLKIMFSYNNKELIINETVPNRFSPKSPDKAHLNLHINSLELGDSAVYFCASSRTGDNQPQHFGDGTRLSIL.

This clonotype was detected many times. The chain is built from TRBV20-1 and TRBJ2-1; 13 bases line up with TRBD2. The CDR3 is made up of 14 amino acids. The V gene end was trimmed by 5 bases and the J gene end by 6 bases; junction bases not matched to a gene: 4. Germline V gene lookup returns CDR1 DFQATT and CDR2 SNEGSKA (reference sequence). CDR3 sequence (DNA): TGCAGTGCTTACCGACTAGCGGGAGGCAATGAGCAGTTCTTC. Its translation is CSAYRLAGGNEQFF.

This clonotype was found many times. The genes are TRBV10-3 and TRBJ1-1; maybe TRBD1 (6 bases). Trimming took off 3 bases at V and 7 bases at J, with 15 bases between the two ends. This CDR3 region has 14 residues. CDR1 and CDR2 (germline): ENHRY, SYGVKD. The CDR3 spells CAISDRGANIEAFF. The CDR3 DNA reads TGTGCCATCAGTGACCGGGGGGCTAATATTGAAGCTTTCTTT.

This clonotype ranks as medium-sized. Germline is not matched at one junction end, which may reflect a read error. The V and J genes are TRBV19 and TRBJ2-5, with TRBD2 matching 12 bases. The CDR3 has 13 residues. Germline CDR1 reads LNHDA; CDR2 reads SQIVND (reference sequence). CDR3 amino acids: CASSAGTSGPADF. Here the CDR3 DNA reads TGTGCCAGTAGTGCCGGGACTAGCGGGCCCGCAGACTTC.

This clonotype was found many times. V usage is TRBV12-3 or TRBV12-4 and J usage is TRBJ1-2, with D possibly TRBD1 on 6 matching bases. Deletions cut 5 bases from V and 7 bases from J, with 14 bases between. The CDR3 runs 13 residues. The DNA of the CDR3 is TGTGCCAGCAGTCTTTTGAGGGGGATTGGCTACACCTTC. It codes for CASSLLRGIGYTF.

This clonotype was seen repeatedly, ten times or more. The J gene is TRBJ1-1, the V gene TRBV20-1; TRBD1 matches at 8 bases. Trimming took 0 bases from V and 10 from J; bases not matched to a gene: 7. The CDR3 length is 13 residues. Germline V gene sequence: CDR1 DFQATT, CDR2 SNEGSKA (reference sequence). The CDR3 DNA is TGCAGTGCTAGAGATTTGCAGGGGGCCGGAGCTTTCTTT. This encodes CSARDLQGAGAFF.

This clonotype was observed many times. The chain combines TRBV6-2 or TRBV6-3 with TRBJ2-7, with D hard to call. The end of the DNA fits TRBJ2-3 better, so the J call may be wrong. Germline CDR1 is MNHEY and CDR2 is SVGEGT. This CDR3 is built from 14 residues. The CDR3 sequence: CASSYRLPADTQYF. DNA for the CDR3: TGTGCCAGCAGTTACCGACTCCCCGCAGATACGCAGTATTTT.

This clonotype was picked up many times. The rearrangement joins TRBV2 to TRBJ2-3, with 7 positions matching TRBD2. The CDR3 has 15 amino acids. CDR1 is SNHLY, CDR2 FYNNEI, per germline. With 4 bases clipped from V and 3 bases from J, the junction kept 7 bases outside the gene matches. The CDR3 protein is CASSGAGEETDTQYF. CDR3 bases: TGTGCCAGCAGTGGGGCGGGAGAGGAGACAGATACGCAGTATTTT.

This clonotype was seen ten or more times. Mismatch with germline at one junction end may stem from a read error. The rearrangement links TRBV19 to TRBJ2-3; D possibly corresponds to TRBD2 (6 bases). Germline loops: CDR1 LNHDA, CDR2 SQIVND (reference sequence). This CDR3 spans 14 amino acids. The CDR3 protein is CASSRASDTDTQYF. CDR3 nucleotides: TGTGCCAGCAGTAGGGCTAGCGACACAGATACGCAGTATTTT.

This clonotype showed up many times. The V and J genes are TRBV5-4 and TRBJ1-4; D gene uncertain. Germline CDR1 reads SGHNT; CDR2 reads YYREEE (reference sequence). This CDR3 comprises 14 residues. Trimming took off 5 bases at V and 4 bases at J, with 12 bases between the two ends. The CDR3 sequence is CASSLDGYNEKLFF. The DNA of the CDR3 is TGTGCCAGCAGTTTAGACGGCTATAATGAAAAACTGTTTTTT.

This clonotype was counted at least ten times. The chain uses TRBV6-1 and TRBJ2-3; TRBD1 matches 9 bases. CDR3 size: 15 residues. The germline V gene encodes CDR1 MNHNS and CDR2 SASEGT. V was pared by 6 bases and J by 0 bases, with 4 bases of the junction left unmatched. The CDR3, as DNA: TGTGCCAGCAGAAACACAGGGGGCAGCACAGATACGCAGTATTTT. This codes for CASRNTGGSTDTQYF.

This clonotype was seen a few times. The V call is TRBV6-2 or TRBV6-3, the J call TRBJ2-6, with D unresolved. This CDR3 has 16 residues. Germline CDR1 and CDR2: MNHEY and SVGEGT. The V end was cut by 4 bases, the J end by 2 bases, with 12 bases between. The CDR3 reads CASSLTAYAGANVLTF. In nucleotides, the CDR3 is TGTGCCAGCAGTTTAACAGCCTACGCTGGGGCCAACGTCCTGACTTTC.

This clonotype was seen repeatedly, ten times or more. J is TRBJ1-4 and V is TRBV3-1, with D possibly being TRBD1 (5 bases). The V gene's germline CDR1 is LGHDT and CDR2 YNNKEL (reference sequence). The V gene lost 5 bases and the J gene lost 0 bases, with 7 bases spanning the gap. The CDR3 has 14 residues. CDR3 sequence: CASSSTATNEKLFF. The CDR3 DNA reads TGTGCCAGCAGCTCGACAGCAACTAATGAAAAACTGTTTTTT.

This clonotype was counted many times. The chain combines TRBV7-2 with TRBJ2-1; D is undetermined. This CDR3 has 13 residues. Trimming took 2 bases from V and 3 from J, leaving 5 bases between them. CDR1 and CDR2 from the germline V gene are SGHTA and FQGNSA. The CDR3 loop is CASSLSFYNEQFF. As DNA, the CDR3 is TGTGCCAGCAGCTTATCGTTCTACAATGAGCAGTTCTTC.

This clonotype appeared many times. This chain joins TRBV19 and TRBJ2-4; D possibly matches TRBD1 or TRBD2 (6 bases each). Germline V gene sequence: CDR1 LNHDA, CDR2 SQIVND (reference sequence). The CDR3 contains 18 residues. V was shortened by 0 bases and J by 1 base, with 16 bases between the two germline ends. CDR3 region: CASSIDRGDPVAKNIQYF. For the CDR3, the DNA is TGTGCCAGTAGTATAGATAGGGGGGACCCTGTTGCCAAAAACATTCAGTACTTC.

In its sample, this clonotype was seen many times. V and J are TRBV12-3 or TRBV12-4 and TRBJ2-6; possibly TRBD1 for D (6 bases). The V and J ends lost 8 bases and 0 bases respectively, with 17 bases between them. The CDR3 runs 17 residues. The CDR3 DNA follows: TGTGCCAGCTCGAGGGGACACCAGAGCTCTGGGGCCAACGTCCTGACTTTC. This encodes CASSRGHQSSGANVLTF.

In this sample, this clonotype turned up many times. This chain uses TRBV7-2 with TRBJ2-5, with D possibly TRBD2 on 5 matching bases. The V end lost 2 bases, the J end lost 5 bases, and 15 bases lay between the germline ends. CDR3 length: 15 amino acids. Germline CDR1 reads SGHTA; CDR2 reads FQGNSA. For the CDR3, the DNA is TGTGCCAGCAGCTTAAATCCAGCGGCCCCGGAGACCCAGTACTTC. It specifies CASSLNPAAPETQYF.

In its sample, this clonotype was seen many times. The chain has TRBV12-3 or TRBV12-4 and TRBJ1-1, with a possible D match to TRBD1 (5 bases). Trimming cost V 3 bases and J 5 bases, with 16 bases left between them. The length of the CDR3 is 15 residues. The CDR3 protein is CASSFSGGGRTEAFF. CDR3 sequence (DNA): TGTGCCAGCAGTTTTAGCGGGGGTGGGCGAACTGAAGCTTTCTTT.

The chain couples TRBV11-2 to TRBJ2-5; a weak D match, TRBD1 (6 bases). V was shortened by 5 bases and J by 4 bases, with 14 bases between the two germline ends. CDR1 is SGHAT, CDR2 FQNNGV, per germline. The CDR3 runs to 14 residues. The CDR3: CASSHTGSRETQYF. The DNA for the CDR3 is TGTGCCAGCAGCCACACAGGGTCGCGAGAGACCCAGTACTTC.

At least ten counts were recorded for this clonotype. The chain uses TRBV7-2 and TRBJ2-1, with TRBD2 as a possible D gene (6 bases). There are 16 residues in the CDR3. Trimming took off 2 bases at V and 8 bases at J, with 19 bases between the two ends. Germline CDR1 is SGHTA and CDR2 is FQGNSA. CDR3 in amino acids: CASSLTYPGVGDEQFF. The CDR3 DNA is TGTGCCAGCAGCTTAACGTATCCGGGAGTGGGCGATGAGCAGTTCTTC.